This T cell receptor beta chain was recovered during a study of T cell responses to AZD1222 COVID-19 vaccine. About this clone: The target antigen is unknown.

The germline CDR1 and CDR2 sequences are SGHNT and YENEEA. The CDR3 is 14 residues long. V was cut by 6 bases and J by 2 bases, with 10 bases left in between. Here immunoSEQ multiplex PCR was the method, and the copy in TCRdb shows in-frame clones only, minus some. This repertoire shows fewer than 130,000 clones, roughly nine tenths found once; its top ten account for roughly 1.2%. Findings and caveats of the study: Mostly white British, mostly female donors; authors suggested clonal diversity may be underestimated. Just 5 to 7 AZD1222 recipients tested seropositive at baseline. Dominant at 160-218 and 743-854, vaccine-associated CD4 TCRs also spanned spike.

The sequence was collected from an adult in good health. V is TRBV11-3 and J is TRBJ2-2, with D hard to call. The source material was peripheral blood, sampled on day 0 of AZD1222 vaccination. The CDR3: CASSLGDNTGELFF. Here the CDR3 DNA reads TGTGCCAGCAGTCTAGGAGACAACACCGGGGAGCTGTTTTTT.